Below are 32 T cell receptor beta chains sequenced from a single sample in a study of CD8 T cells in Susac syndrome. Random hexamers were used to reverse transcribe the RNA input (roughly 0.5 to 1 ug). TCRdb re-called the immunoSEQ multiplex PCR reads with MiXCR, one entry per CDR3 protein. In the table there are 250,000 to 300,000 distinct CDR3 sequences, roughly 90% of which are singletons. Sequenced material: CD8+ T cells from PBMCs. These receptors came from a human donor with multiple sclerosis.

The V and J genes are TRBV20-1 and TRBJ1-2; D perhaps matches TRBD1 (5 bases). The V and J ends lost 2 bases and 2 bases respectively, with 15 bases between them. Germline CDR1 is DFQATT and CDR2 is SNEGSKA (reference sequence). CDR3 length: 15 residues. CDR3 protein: CSARKGRSENYGYTF. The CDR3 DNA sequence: TGCAGTGCTAGAAAGGGGAGATCAGAGAACTATGGCTACACCTTC.

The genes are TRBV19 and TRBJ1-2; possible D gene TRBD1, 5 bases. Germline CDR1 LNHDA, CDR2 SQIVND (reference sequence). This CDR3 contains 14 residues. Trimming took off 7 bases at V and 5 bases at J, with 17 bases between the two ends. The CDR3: CASTIGGATYGYTF. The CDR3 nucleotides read TGTGCCAGTACTATTGGGGGTGCGACTTATGGCTACACCTTC.

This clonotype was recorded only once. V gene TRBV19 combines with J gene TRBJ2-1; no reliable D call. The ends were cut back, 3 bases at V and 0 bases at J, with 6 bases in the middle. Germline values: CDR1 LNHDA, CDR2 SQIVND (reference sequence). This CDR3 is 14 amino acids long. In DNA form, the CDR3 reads TGTGCCAGTAGTATGATGAGCTCCTACAATGAGCAGTTCTTC. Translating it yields CASSMMSSYNEQFF.

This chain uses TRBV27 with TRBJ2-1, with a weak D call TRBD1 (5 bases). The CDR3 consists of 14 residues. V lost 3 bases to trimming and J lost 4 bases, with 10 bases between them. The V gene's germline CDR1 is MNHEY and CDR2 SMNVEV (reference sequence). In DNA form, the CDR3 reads TGTGCCAGCAGTTTTAGACAGACGTACAATGAGCAGTTCTTC. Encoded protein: CASSFRQTYNEQFF.

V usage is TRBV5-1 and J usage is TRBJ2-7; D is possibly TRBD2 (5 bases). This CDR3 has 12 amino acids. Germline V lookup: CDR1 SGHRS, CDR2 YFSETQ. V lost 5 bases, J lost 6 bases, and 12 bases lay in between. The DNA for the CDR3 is TGCGCCAGCAGGGACTTGGGGTCCGAGCAGTACTTC. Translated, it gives CASRDLGSEQYF.

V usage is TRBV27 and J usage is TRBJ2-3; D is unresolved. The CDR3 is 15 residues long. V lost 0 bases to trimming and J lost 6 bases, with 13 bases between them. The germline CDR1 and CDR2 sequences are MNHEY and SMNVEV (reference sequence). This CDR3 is CASSLSWALRDTQYF. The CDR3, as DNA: TGTGCCAGCAGTTTATCTTGGGCTCTTAGGGATACGCAGTATTTT.

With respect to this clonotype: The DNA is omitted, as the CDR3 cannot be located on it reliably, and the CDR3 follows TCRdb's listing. CDR3 region: CASSLFGGGTEVFF. The V gene is TRBV27, the J gene TRBJ1-1. In germline, CDR1 is MNHEY, CDR2 SMNVEV (reference sequence). The CDR3 adds up to 14 amino acids, both ends counted.

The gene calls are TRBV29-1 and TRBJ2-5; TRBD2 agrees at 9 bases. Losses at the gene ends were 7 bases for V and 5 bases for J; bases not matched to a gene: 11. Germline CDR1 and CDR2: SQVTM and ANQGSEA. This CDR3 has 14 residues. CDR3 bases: TGCAGCGCCGCGGCGACTAGCGGACTCGAGACCCAGTACTTC. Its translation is CSAAATSGLETQYF.

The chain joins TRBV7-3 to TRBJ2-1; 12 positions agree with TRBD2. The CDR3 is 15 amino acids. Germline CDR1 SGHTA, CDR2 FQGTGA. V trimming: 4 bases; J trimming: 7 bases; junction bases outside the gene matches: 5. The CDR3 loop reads CASSWRLAGGNEQFF. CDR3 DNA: TGTGCCAGCAGCTGGCGGCTAGCGGGAGGGAATGAGCAGTTCTTC. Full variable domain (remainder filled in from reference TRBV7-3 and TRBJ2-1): GAGVSQTPSNKVTEKGKYVELRCDPISGHTALYWYRQSLGQGPEFLIYFQGTGAADDSGLPNDRFFAVRPEGSVSTLKIQRTERGDSAVYLCASSWRLAGGNEQFFGPGTRLTVL.

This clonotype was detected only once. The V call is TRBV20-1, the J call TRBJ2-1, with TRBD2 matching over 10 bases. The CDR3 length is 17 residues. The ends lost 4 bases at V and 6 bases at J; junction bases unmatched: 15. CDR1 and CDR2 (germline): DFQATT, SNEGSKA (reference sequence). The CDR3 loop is CSATGLAGEGYTNEQFF. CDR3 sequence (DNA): TGCAGTGCTACTGGGCTAGCGGGAGAAGGATATACCAATGAGCAGTTCTTC.

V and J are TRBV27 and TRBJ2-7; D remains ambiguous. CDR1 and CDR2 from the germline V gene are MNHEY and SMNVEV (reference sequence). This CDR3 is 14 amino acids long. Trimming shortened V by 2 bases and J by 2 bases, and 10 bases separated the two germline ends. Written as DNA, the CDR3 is TGTGCCAGCAGTTTAGGGTCGGTCGCCTACGAGCAGTACTTC. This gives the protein CASSLGSVAYEQYF.

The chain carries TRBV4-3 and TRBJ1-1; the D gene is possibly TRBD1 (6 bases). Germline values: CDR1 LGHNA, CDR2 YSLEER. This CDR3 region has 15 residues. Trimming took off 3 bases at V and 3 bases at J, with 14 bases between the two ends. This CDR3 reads CASSQAGVDDTEAFF. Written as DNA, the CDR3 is TGCGCCAGCAGCCAGGCAGGGGTTGACGACACTGAAGCTTTCTTT.

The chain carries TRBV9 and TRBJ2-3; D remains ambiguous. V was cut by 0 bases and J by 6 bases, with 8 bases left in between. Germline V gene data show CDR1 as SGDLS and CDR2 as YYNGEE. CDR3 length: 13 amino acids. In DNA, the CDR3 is TGTGCCAGCAGCGTAGGTGTCTCCGATACGCAGTATTTT. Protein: CASSVGVSDTQYF.

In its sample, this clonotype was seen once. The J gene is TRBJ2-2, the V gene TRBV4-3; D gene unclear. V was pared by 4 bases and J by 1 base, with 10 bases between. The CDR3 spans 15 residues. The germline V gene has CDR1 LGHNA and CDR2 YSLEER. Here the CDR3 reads CASSPDDLNTGELFF. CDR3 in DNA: TGCGCCAGCAGCCCAGACGACCTGAACACCGGGGAGCTGTTTTTT.

Here the CDR3 reads CASSQTSGLSDTQYF. The CDR3 DNA sequence: TGTGCCAGCAGCCAGACTAGCGGACTTTCAGATACGCAGTATTTT. The chain employs TRBV7-8 and TRBJ2-3; 9 bases line up with TRBD2. CDR3 length: 15 amino acids. J gave up 4 bases and V 5 bases, and 7 bases lay outside the gene matches. CDR1 SGHVS and CDR2 FQNEAQ come from the germline V gene.

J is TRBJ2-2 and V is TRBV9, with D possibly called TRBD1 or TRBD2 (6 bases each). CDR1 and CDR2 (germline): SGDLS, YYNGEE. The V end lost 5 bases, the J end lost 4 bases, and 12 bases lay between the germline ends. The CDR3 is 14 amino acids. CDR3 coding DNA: TGTGCCAGCAGTGAGGGGGGAGCCACCGGGGAGCTGTTTTTT. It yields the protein CASSEGGATGELFF.

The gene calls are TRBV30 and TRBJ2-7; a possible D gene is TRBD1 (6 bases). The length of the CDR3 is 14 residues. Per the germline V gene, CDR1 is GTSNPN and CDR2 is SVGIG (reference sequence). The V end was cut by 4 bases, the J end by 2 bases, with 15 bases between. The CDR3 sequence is CAWTAGVGTYEQYF. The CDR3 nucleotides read TGTGCCTGGACAGCAGGGGTTGGAACCTACGAGCAGTACTTC.

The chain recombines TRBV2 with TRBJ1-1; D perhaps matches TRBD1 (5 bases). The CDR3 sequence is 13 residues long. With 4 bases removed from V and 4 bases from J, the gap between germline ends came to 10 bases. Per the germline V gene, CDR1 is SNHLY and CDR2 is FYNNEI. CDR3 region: CASSVYRPTEAFF. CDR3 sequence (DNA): TGTGCCAGCAGTGTCTACAGGCCCACTGAAGCTTTCTTT.

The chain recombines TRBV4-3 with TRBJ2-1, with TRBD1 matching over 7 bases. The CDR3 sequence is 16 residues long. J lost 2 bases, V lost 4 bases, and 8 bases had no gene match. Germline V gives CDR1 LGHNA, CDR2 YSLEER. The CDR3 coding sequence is TGCGCCAGCAGCCTCCGAACTAGGGGGCCCTACAATGAGCAGTTCTTC. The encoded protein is CASSLRTRGPYNEQFF.

DNA for the CDR3: TGTGCCAGCAAAGGCCCCGCTGGACACCCCTACAATGAGCAGTTCTTC. Translating it yields CASKGPAGHPYNEQFF. The V and J genes are TRBV28 and TRBJ2-1, with a weak D call TRBD1 (5 bases). The V gene's germline CDR1 is MDHEN and CDR2 SYDVKM. This CDR3 has 16 amino acids. V was trimmed by 7 bases and J by 2 bases, leaving 18 bases between them. Variable domain in full (rest from reference TRBV28 and TRBJ2-1): DVKVTQSSRYLVKRTGEKVFLECVQDMDHENMFWYRQDPGLGLRLIYFSYDVKMKEKGDIPEGYSVSREKKERFSLILESASTNQTSMYLCASKGPAGHPYNEQFFGPGTRLTVL.

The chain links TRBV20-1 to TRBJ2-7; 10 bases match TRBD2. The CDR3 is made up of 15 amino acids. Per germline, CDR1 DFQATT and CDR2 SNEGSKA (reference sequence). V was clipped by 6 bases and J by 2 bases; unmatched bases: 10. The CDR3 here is CSARETSGWTYEQYF. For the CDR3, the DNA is TGCAGTGCCCGCGAGACTAGCGGGTGGACCTACGAGCAGTACTTC.

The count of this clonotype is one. CDR3 amino acids: CASSLGTSSVEQFF. In DNA, the CDR3 is TGTGCCAGCTCGCTCGGGACTAGCAGTGTTGAGCAGTTCTTC. The chain has TRBV7-6 and TRBJ2-1, with 9 nucleotides matching TRBD2. The V segment lost 8 bases and the J segment 9 bases; nucleotides outside the gene matches: 11. This CDR3 is built from 14 residues. Germline CDR1 and CDR2: SGHVS and FNYEAQ.

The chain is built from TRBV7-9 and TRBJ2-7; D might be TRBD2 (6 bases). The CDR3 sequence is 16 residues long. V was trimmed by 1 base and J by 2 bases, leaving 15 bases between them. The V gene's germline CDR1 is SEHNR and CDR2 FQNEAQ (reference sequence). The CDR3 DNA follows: TGTGCCAGCAGCTTAGTCTCTGGGCGGGAAGCCTACGAGCAGTACTTC. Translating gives CASSLVSGREAYEQYF.

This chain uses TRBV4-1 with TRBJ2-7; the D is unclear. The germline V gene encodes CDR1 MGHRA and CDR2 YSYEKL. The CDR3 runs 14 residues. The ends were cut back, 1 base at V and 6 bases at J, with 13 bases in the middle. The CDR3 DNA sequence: TGCGCCAGCAGCCAAGGGCCGGGCTCCGCCGAGCAGTACTTC. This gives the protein CASSQGPGSAEQYF.

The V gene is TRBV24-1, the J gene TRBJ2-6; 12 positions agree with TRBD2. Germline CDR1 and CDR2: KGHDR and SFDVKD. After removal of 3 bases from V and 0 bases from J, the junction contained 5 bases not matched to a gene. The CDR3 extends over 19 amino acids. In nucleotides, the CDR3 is TGTGCCACCAGTGATCCACTAGCGGGGGGCCACTCTGGGGCCAACGTCCTGACTTTC. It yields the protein CATSDPLAGGHSGANVLTF.

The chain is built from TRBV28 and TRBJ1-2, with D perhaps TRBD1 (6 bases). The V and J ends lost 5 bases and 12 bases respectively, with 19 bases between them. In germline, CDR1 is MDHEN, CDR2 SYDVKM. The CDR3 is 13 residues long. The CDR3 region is CASSQPGALGDTF. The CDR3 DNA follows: TGTGCCAGCAGTCAACCAGGGGCCCTGGGGGACACCTTC.

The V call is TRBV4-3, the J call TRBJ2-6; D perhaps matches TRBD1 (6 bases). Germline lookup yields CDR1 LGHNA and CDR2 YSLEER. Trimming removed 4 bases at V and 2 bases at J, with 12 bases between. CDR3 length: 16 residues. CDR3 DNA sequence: TGCGCCAGCAGCCCGGACAGCGCTACTGGGGCCAACGTCCTGACTTTC. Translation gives CASSPDSATGANVLTF.

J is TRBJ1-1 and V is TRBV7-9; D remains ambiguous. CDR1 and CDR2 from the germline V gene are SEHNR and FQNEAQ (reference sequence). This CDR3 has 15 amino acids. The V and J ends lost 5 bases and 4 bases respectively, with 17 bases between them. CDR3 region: CASSPTLRRGTEAFF. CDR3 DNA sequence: TGTGCCAGCAGCCCAACCTTACGGCGCGGCACTGAAGCTTTCTTT.

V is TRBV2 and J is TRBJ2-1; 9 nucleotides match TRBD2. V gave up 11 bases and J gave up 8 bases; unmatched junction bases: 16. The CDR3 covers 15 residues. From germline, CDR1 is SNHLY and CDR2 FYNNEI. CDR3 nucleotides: TGTGCCTCCGACGAAGGTAGCGGGGGTTCGGATGAGCAGTTCTTC. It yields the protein CASDEGSGGSDEQFF.

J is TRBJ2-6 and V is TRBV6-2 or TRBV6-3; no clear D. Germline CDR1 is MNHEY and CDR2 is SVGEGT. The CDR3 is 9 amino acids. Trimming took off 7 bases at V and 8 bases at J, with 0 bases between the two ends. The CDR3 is CASTNVLTF. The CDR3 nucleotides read TGTGCCAGCACCAACGTCCTGACTTTC.

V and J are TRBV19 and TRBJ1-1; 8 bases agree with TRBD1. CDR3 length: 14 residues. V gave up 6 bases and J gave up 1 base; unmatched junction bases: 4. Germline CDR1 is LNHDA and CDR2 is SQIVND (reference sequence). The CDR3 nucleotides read TGTGCCAGTAGCCGCGGGACAGGGAACACTGAAGCTTTCTTT. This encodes CASSRGTGNTEAFF.

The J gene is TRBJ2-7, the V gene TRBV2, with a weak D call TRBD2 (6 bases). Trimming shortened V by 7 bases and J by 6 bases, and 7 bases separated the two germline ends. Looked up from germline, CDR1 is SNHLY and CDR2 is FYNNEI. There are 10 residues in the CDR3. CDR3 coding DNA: TGTGCCAGCATGGGGGGCGAGCAGTACTTC. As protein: CASMGGEQYF.